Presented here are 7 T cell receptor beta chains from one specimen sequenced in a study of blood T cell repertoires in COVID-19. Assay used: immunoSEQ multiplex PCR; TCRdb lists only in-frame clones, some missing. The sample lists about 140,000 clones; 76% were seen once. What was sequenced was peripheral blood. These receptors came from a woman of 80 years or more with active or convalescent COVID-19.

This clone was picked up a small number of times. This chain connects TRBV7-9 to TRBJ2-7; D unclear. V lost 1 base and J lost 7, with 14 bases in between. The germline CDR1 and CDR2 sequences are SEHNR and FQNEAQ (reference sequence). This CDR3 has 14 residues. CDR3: CASSLGATTDEQYF. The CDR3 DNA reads TGTGCCAGCAGCTTAGGGGCGACGACGGATGAGCAGTACTTC.

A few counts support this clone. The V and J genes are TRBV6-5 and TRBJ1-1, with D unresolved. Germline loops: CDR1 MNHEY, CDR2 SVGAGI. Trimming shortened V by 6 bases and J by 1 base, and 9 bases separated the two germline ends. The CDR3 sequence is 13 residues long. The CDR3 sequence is CASRRTENTEAFF. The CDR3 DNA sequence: TGTGCCAGCAGAAGGACTGAGAACACTGAAGCTTTCTTT.

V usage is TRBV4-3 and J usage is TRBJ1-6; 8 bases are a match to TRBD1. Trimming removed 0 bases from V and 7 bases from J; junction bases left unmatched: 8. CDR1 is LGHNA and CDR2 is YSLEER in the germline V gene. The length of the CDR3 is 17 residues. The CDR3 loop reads CASSQDRDRRINSPLHF. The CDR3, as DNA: TGCGCCAGCAGCCAAGATCGGGACAGGAGAATCAATTCACCCCTCCACTTT.

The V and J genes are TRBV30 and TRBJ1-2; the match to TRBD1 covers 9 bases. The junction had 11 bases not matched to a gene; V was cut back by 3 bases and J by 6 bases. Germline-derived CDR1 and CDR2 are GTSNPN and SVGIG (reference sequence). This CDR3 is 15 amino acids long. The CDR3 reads CAWRLKTGGMNGYTF. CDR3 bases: TGTGCCTGGAGGCTGAAGACAGGGGGAATGAATGGCTACACCTTC. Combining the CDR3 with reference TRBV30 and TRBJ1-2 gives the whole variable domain SQTIHQWPATLVQPVGSPLSLECTVEGTSNPNLYWYRQAAGRGLQLLFYSVGIGQISSEVPQNLSASRPQDRQFILSSKKLLLSDSGFYLCAWRLKTGGMNGYTFGSGTRLTVV.

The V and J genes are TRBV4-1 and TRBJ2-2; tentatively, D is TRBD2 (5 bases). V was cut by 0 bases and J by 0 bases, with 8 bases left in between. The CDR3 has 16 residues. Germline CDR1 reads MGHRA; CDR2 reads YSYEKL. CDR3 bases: TGCGCCAGCAGCCAAGAACGGGGTTCGAACACCGGGGAGCTGTTTTTT. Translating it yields CASSQERGSNTGELFF.

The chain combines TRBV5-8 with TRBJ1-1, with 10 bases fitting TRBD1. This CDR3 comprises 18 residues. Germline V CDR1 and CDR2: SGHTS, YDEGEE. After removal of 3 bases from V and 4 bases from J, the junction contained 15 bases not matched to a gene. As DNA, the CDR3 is TGTGCCAGCAGCTCGGAGACAGGGGGCCTGTTCCGCGGCACTGAAGCTTTCTTT. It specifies CASSSETGGLFRGTEAFF.

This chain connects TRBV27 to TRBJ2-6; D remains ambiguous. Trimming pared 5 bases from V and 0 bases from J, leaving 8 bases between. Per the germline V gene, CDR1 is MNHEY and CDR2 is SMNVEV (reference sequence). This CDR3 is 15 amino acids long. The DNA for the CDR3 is TGTGCCAGCAGTGAAACATCCTCTGGGGCCAACGTCCTGACTTTC. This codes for CASSETSSGANVLTF.